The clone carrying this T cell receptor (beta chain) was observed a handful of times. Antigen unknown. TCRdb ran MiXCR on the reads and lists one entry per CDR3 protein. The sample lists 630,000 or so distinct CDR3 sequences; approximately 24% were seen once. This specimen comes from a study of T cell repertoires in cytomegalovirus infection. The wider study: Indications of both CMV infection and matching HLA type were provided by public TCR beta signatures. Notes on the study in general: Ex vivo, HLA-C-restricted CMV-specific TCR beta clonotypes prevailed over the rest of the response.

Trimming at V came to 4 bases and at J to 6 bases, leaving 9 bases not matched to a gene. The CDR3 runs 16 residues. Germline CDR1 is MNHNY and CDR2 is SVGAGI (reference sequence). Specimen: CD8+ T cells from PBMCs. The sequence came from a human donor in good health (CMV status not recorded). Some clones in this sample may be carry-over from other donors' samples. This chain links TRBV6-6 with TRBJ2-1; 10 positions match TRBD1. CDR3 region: CASSSPGQGLFNEQFF. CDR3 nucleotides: TGTGCCAGCAGTTCACCGGGACAGGGGTTGTTCAATGAGCAGTTCTTC.